This TCR beta chain was sequenced in a study of blood T cells in healthy people across ages. This CDR3 is 15 amino acids long. Germline V lookup: CDR1 PRHDT, CDR2 FYEKMQ (reference sequence). Trimming left V 5 bases short and J 5 bases short, with 18 bases between. Alongside a J-beta primer mix, a sample-barcoded 5' primer served in a second PCR lasting about 6 to 11 cycles. A template-switch adaptor containing 12 random nucleotides labeled each cDNA molecule. Paired-end reads containing CDR3 totaled no fewer than 2.5 million for each sample. A single record per CDR3 protein comes from TCRdb applying MiXCR to the 5' RACE reads. Among about 2 million distinct CDR3 sequences listed, 40% to 55% were seen once. Findings of the study overall: In these data, TCR beta diversity tracked strongly with naive T cell percentage. The fall in TCR beta diversity per million T cells was roughly linear with age.

On this clonotype: The antigen remains undetermined.

The origin of this receptor is a middle-aged woman in good health. The chain combines TRBV13 with TRBJ2-5, with no clear D. Sequencing was carried out using blood. CDR3: CASSPRTSPIETQYF. DNA for the CDR3: TGTGCCAGCAGCCCACGGACCTCGCCTATTGAGACCCAGTACTTC.